Each of the 21 T cell receptor beta chains below was sequenced from the same sample in a study of control samples from healthy donors and cancer patients. The protocol was immunoSEQ multiplex PCR, while the TCRdb copy is restricted to in-frame clones and leaves out a portion. The sample gives about 180,000 clones, around 91% of which show up once; 1.2% to 1.5% is in the top ten. The sequencing sample was made of blood. These receptors all come from a woman between 50 and 59 years old in good health.

This clone was observed a single time. This rearrangement joins TRBV30 to TRBJ2-1, with 10 bases identical to TRBD1. After removal of 0 bases from V and 6 bases from J, the junction contained 5 bases not matched to a gene. Germline CDR1 GTSNPN, CDR2 SVGIG (reference sequence). The CDR3 is 15 residues long. The DNA for the CDR3 is TGTGCCTGGAGTGTATGGCGGGACAGGGGCAATGAGCAGTTCTTC. It yields the protein CAWSVWRDRGNEQFF.

The CDR3 DNA reads as TGTGCCATCAGTGATCTGGGCAGGGTCTATGGCTACACCTTC. Translating gives CAISDLGRVYGYTF. The rearrangement uses TRBV10-3 and TRBJ1-2; D possibly corresponds to TRBD1 (5 bases). There are 14 residues in the CDR3. Germline V CDR1 and CDR2: ENHRY, SYGVKD. The V and J ends lost 3 bases and 4 bases respectively, with 12 bases between them.

V is TRBV19 and J is TRBJ1-2; 7 positions agree with TRBD1. Germline V lookup: CDR1 LNHDA, CDR2 SQIVND (reference sequence). The CDR3 consists of 15 residues. Trimming cost V 7 bases and J 0 bases; bases outside gene matches: 8. The DNA for the CDR3 is TGTGCCAGTACTCAGGGACAGACCGCTAACTATGGCTACACCTTC. This encodes CASTQGQTANYGYTF.

The chain carries TRBV7-6 and TRBJ2-7; 10 bases match TRBD2. J was trimmed by 3 bases and V by 6 bases; bases with no gene match: 11. There are 16 residues in the CDR3. Germline V gives CDR1 SGHVS, CDR2 FNYEAQ. The CDR3 nucleotides read TGTGCCAGCAGTCCTAGCGGGAGAGGCAGGTTCTACGAGCAGTACTTC. Protein: CASSPSGRGRFYEQYF.

The chain is built from TRBV2 and TRBJ1-1; D uncertain. V lost 3 bases, J lost 0 bases, and 14 bases lay in between. CDR1 and CDR2 (germline): SNHLY, FYNNEI. The CDR3 contains 16 residues. This CDR3 is CASSDQTHIMNTEAFF. The DNA of the CDR3 is TGTGCCAGCAGTGACCAGACACACATAATGAACACTGAAGCTTTCTTT.

This chain uses TRBV27 with TRBJ1-4; D uncertain. Germline-derived CDR1 and CDR2 are MNHEY and SMNVEV (reference sequence). V dropped 1 base and J dropped 0 bases, with 3 bases sitting between them. There are 14 residues in the CDR3. In DNA, the CDR3 is TGTGCCAGCAGTTTATTGGCAACTAATGAAAAACTGTTTTTT. Residues: CASSLLATNEKLFF.

The chain has TRBV7-3 and TRBJ1-1, with 11 bases lining up with TRBD1. CDR1 SGHTA and CDR2 FQGTGA come from the germline V gene. V lost 4 bases to trimming and J lost 5 bases; unmatched junction nucleotides: 9. This CDR3 has 16 amino acids. This CDR3 is CASSSTGTGGGTEAFF. The CDR3 DNA reads TGTGCCAGCAGCTCGACCGGGACAGGGGGAGGGACTGAAGCTTTCTTT.

The chain carries TRBV7-2 and TRBJ2-5; 12 nucleotides match TRBD1. The CDR3 runs to 17 residues. Germline V gives CDR1 SGHTA, CDR2 FQGNSA. The J segment lost 4 bases and the V segment lost 5 bases, leaving 11 bases of the junction unmatched. The CDR3 spells CASSRLPGQGALETQYF. CDR3 DNA sequence: TGTGCCAGCAGCCGCTTACCGGGACAGGGGGCATTAGAGACCCAGTACTTC.

This sequence joins TRBV5-4 and TRBJ2-6, with D hard to call. The germline V gene has CDR1 SGHNT and CDR2 YYREEE (reference sequence). Trimming removed 4 bases at V and 6 bases at J, with 11 bases between. The CDR3 is 14 residues long. DNA of the CDR3: TGTGCCAGCAGCCCTCCAGATTCGGCCAACGTCCTGACTTTC. This sequence encodes CASSPPDSANVLTF.

The rearrangement joins TRBV30 to TRBJ2-5; D gene uncertain. The CDR3 has 15 residues. Germline CDR1 GTSNPN, CDR2 SVGIG (reference sequence). V was shortened by 1 base and J by 5 bases, with 17 bases between the two germline ends. CDR3 protein: CAWSAVVSGRETQYF. As DNA, the CDR3 is TGTGCCTGGAGTGCCGTTGTGTCGGGTAGGGAGACCCAGTACTTC.

This clone was recorded only once. V and J are TRBV5-4 and TRBJ1-3; TRBD1 matches 8 bases. The ends lost 0 bases at V and 4 bases at J; junction bases unmatched: 3. Germline values: CDR1 SGHNT, CDR2 YYREEE (reference sequence). CDR3 size: 15 residues. In nucleotides, the CDR3 is TGTGCCAGCAGCTTGGGGACAGGGACGGGAAACACCATATATTTT. It specifies CASSLGTGTGNTIYF.

The V call is TRBV30, the J call TRBJ2-3; a possible D gene is TRBD1 (5 bases). This CDR3 contains 13 residues. Trimming stripped 4 bases from V and 8 bases from J, with 16 bases between. The germline V gene encodes CDR1 GTSNPN and CDR2 SVGIG (reference sequence). CDR3 in amino acids: CAWTAGAATTQYF. The CDR3, as DNA: TGTGCCTGGACGGCTGGGGCCGCTACTACGCAGTATTTT.

The V call is TRBV5-1, the J call TRBJ2-3, with 7 bases fitting TRBD1. This CDR3 region has 15 residues. Germline CDR1 is SGHRS and CDR2 is YFSETQ. V was clipped by 0 bases and J by 2 bases; unmatched bases: 3. CDR3 nucleotides: TGCGCCAGCAGCTTGGCAGACAGGGCCACAGATACGCAGTATTTT. Encoded protein: CASSLADRATDTQYF.

The chain has TRBV25-1 and TRBJ1-3, with D perhaps matching TRBD1 (6 bases). The CDR3 length is 15 residues. Per germline, CDR1 MGHDK and CDR2 SYGVNS. The V end lost 6 bases, the J end lost 2 bases, and 14 bases lay between the germline ends. The CDR3 DNA sequence: TGTGCCAGCAGAACAAACAGGGTGACTGGAAACACCATATATTTT. Translated: CASRTNRVTGNTIYF.

The chain couples TRBV27 to TRBJ1-6; possible D gene TRBD1, 6 bases. The germline V gene has CDR1 MNHEY and CDR2 SMNVEV (reference sequence). The germline V and J ends were trimmed by 3 bases and 9 bases, with 12 bases remaining between them. The CDR3 runs to 14 residues. CDR3 residues: CASSLGNRASPLHF. The CDR3 nucleotides read TGTGCCAGCAGTTTGGGTAACAGGGCTTCACCCCTCCACTTT.

V gene TRBV2 combines with J gene TRBJ2-1, with D perhaps TRBD2 (5 bases). The CDR3 covers 14 residues. Per the germline V gene, CDR1 is SNHLY and CDR2 is FYNNEI. V was trimmed by 3 bases and J by 7 bases, leaving 13 bases between them. Written as DNA, the CDR3 is TGTGCCAGCAGTGAGGCCGGGGTGGGGAATGAGCAGTTCTTC. It translates to CASSEAGVGNEQFF.

For the CDR3, the DNA is TGTGCCAGCAGTTATAGTCTCGGCTGGGGCACAGATACGCAGTATTTT. As protein: CASSYSLGWGTDTQYF. The chain uses TRBV6-2 or TRBV6-3 and TRBJ2-3; D gene uncertain. V gave up 3 bases and J gave up 1 base, with 14 bases separating them. The CDR3 is made up of 16 amino acids. Germline CDR1 MNHEY, CDR2 SVGEGT.

This rearrangement joins TRBV2 to TRBJ2-7, with D maybe TRBD1 (6 bases). The CDR3 loop spans 16 amino acids. The V end lost 5 bases, the J end lost 6 bases, and 23 bases lay between the germline ends. Germline CDR1 is SNHLY and CDR2 is FYNNEI. The CDR3, as DNA: TGTGCCAGCAGTACCTCTAGACAGGCTCCTTTTGTCGAGCAGTACTTC. Protein sequence: CASSTSRQAPFVEQYF.

The chain combines TRBV3-1 (or the pseudogene TRBV3-2) with TRBJ1-1, with no clear D. The V end was cut by 6 bases, the J end by 6 bases, with 14 bases between. The CDR3 spans 13 residues. The germline V gene encodes CDR1 LGHDT and CDR2 YNNKEL (reference sequence). The CDR3 protein is CASSHVWVAEAFF. CDR3 nucleotides: TGTGCCAGCAGTCATGTTTGGGTGGCTGAAGCTTTCTTT.

The chain combines TRBV10-3 with TRBJ1-1; D is unclear. The V end was cut by 7 bases, the J end by 3 bases, with 12 bases between. CDR3 length: 13 residues. Germline V gene data show CDR1 as ENHRY and CDR2 as SYGVKD. The CDR3 region is CAITGDSDTEAFF. In DNA, the CDR3 is TGTGCCATCACTGGGGATAGCGACACTGAAGCTTTCTTT.

V usage is TRBV11-2 and J usage is TRBJ2-7, with D possibly TRBD2 on 5 matching bases. Trimming cost V 5 bases and J 3 bases, with 17 bases left between them. Per the germline V gene, CDR1 is SGHAT and CDR2 is FQNNGV. This CDR3 has 15 residues. The CDR3 reads CASSLLDTGVYEQYF. The CDR3 DNA is TGTGCCAGCAGCCTTTTGGATACCGGGGTCTACGAGCAGTACTTC.